A single sample is the source of the 10 T cell receptor beta chains below, sequenced in a study of T cells in women clearing cervical HPV infection. Generated by immunoSEQ multiplex PCR, the TCRdb table keeps only in-frame clones and is missing some. Its listing shows about 44,000 clones. The sequencing sample was made of blood buffy coat. Receptors were obtained from a woman aged 18-70 years with a cervical HPV16 infection that either progressed to CIN3+ or cleared (not recorded which).

In regard to this clone: Sequencing ends 3 residues short of the CDR3 end; the germline J gene provides the rest. The J gene is TRBJ2-3, the V gene TRBV9; 8 bases match TRBD1. CDR1 is SGDLS and CDR2 is YYNGEE in the germline V gene. The CDR3 covers 15 residues. The ends lost 4 bases at V and 6 bases at J; junction bases unmatched: 10. Incomplete CDR3 DNA: TGTGCCAGCAGCCCTTCAGGGGGCCTCACGGATACG. It yields the protein CASSPSGGLTDT. The entire CDR3 reads CASSPSGGLTDTQYF.

Concerning this clone itself: The missing CDR3 end, 3 residues past where the read stops, is filled in from the germline J gene. The chain employs TRBV5-1 and TRBJ2-3; 8 bases match TRBD1. Trimming at V came to 3 bases and at J to 3 bases, leaving 3 bases not matched to a gene. The CDR3 spans 14 residues. Per germline, CDR1 SGHRS and CDR2 YFSETQ. Partial CDR3 DNA: TGCGCCAGCAGCTCAGACAGGGGAACAGATACG. Translating gives CASSSDRGTDT. The whole CDR3 sequence reads CASSSDRGTDTQYF. Full variable domain (missing parts from reference TRBV5-1 and TRBJ2-3): KAGVTQTPRYLIKTRGQQVTLSCSPISGHRSVSWYQQTPGQGLQFLFEYFSETQRNKGNFPGRFSGRQFSNSRSEMNVSTLELGDSALYLCASSSDRGTDTQYFGPGTRLTVL.

On this clone itself: The read stops 3 residues short of the end of the CDR3; the missing end is completed from the germline J gene. V usage is TRBV20-1 and J usage is TRBJ2-1, with TRBD1 identical over 9 bases. There are 16 residues in the CDR3. Germline assignment: CDR1 DFQATT and CDR2 SNEGSKA (reference sequence). Trimming took 1 base from V and 6 from J; bases not matched to a gene: 10. The CDR3 DNA, read in part, is TGCAGTGCTAGAGCATCCGGGACAGGGAGTTTCAATGAG. Amino acids: CSARASGTGSFNE. The entire CDR3 protein reads CSARASGTGSFNEQFF.

The CDR3: CASSRQGGSNQPQHF. The covered CDR3 bases are TGTGCCAGTAGTAGACAGGGTGGGAGCAATCAGCCC. The chain uses TRBV19 and TRBJ1-5; 7 bases align to TRBD1. The CDR3 extends 3 residues past the end of the read, so its final part is completed from the germline J gene. Germline CDR1 reads LNHDA; CDR2 reads SQIVND (reference sequence). The CDR3 covers 15 residues. V gave up 4 bases and J gave up 1 base; unmatched junction bases: 4.

With respect to this clone: The read ends 3 residues shy of where the CDR3 ends; the end is completed using the germline J gene. The chain is built from TRBV7-2 and TRBJ1-4; TRBD1 is a possible D gene (5 bases). The germline gives CDR1 SGHTA, CDR2 FQGNSA. This CDR3 contains 15 residues. V lost 5 bases and J 5 bases, leaving 15 bases between the germline ends. The covered CDR3 bases are TGTGCCAGCAGCCTCCGGGGGTTTAGGAATGAAAAA. As protein: CASSLRGFRNEK. The full CDR3 sequence reads CASSLRGFRNEKLFF. The variable domain in full, completed from reference TRBV7-2 and TRBJ1-4, reads GAGVSQSPSNKVTEKGKDVELRCDPISGHTALYWYRQSLGQGLEFLIYFQGNSAPDKSGLPSDRFSAERTGGSVSTLTIQRTQQEDSAVYLCASSLRGFRNEKLFFGSGTQLSVL.

A note on this clone: The read terminates 3 residues ahead of where the CDR3 ends, so the germline J gene completes it. This chain connects TRBV7-2 to TRBJ2-7; 7 nucleotides match TRBD1. Germline V CDR1 and CDR2: SGHTA, FQGNSA. The length of the CDR3 is 14 residues. J lost 2 bases, V lost 5 bases, and 6 bases had no gene match. The CDR3 protein is CASSPRQGPYEQYF. The sequenced CDR3 bases are TGTGCCAGCAGCCCCAGACAGGGACCCTACGAG.

Points on this clone: The observed sequence ends 3 residues before the CDR3 terminus, with the missing tail filled in from the germline J gene. This rearrangement joins TRBV10-2 to TRBJ2-2, with a weak D call TRBD2 (6 bases). There are 14 residues in the CDR3. V was shortened by 5 bases and J by 3 bases, with 10 bases between the two germline ends. Germline CDR1 and CDR2: WSHSY and SAAADI. CDR3 in amino acids: CASSRGGDTGELFF. The sequenced part of the CDR3 DNA is TGCGCCAGCAGTAGGGGAGGCGACACCGGGGAG.

Points on this clone: The read gets to within 3 residues of the CDR3 end, and the germline J gene fills in the rest. The V call is TRBV11-2, the J call TRBJ1-2; D uncertain. The germline CDR1 and CDR2 sequences are SGHAT and FQNNGV. CDR3 length: 14 residues. The CDR3 bases that were read are TGTGCCAGCAGCTTAGAGGGCAGCTATAGGGGC. It is translated as CASSLEGSYRG. The CDR3 in its entirety is CASSLEGSYRGYTF.

As regards this clone: Read coverage stops 3 residues before the CDR3 terminus; the germline J gene supplies the remainder. The chain links TRBV19 to TRBJ1-2; 8 bases map to TRBD1. The germline gives CDR1 LNHDA, CDR2 SQIVND (reference sequence). This CDR3 has 15 residues. CDR3 amino acids: CASSIQGAGRRDYTF. The part of the CDR3 DNA that was read is TGTGCCAGTAGTATACAGGGGGCAGGTCGACGGGAC. The variable domain in full, with the rest retrieved from reference TRBV19 and TRBJ1-2, is DGGITQSPKYLFRKEGQNVTLSCEQNLNHDAMYWYRQDPGQGLRLIYYSQIVNDFQKGDIAEGYSVSREKKESFPLTVTSAQKNPTAFYLCASSIQGAGRRDYTFGSGTRLTVV.

Remarks on this clone: The read terminates 3 residues ahead of where the CDR3 ends, so the germline J gene completes it. Other nucleotide sequences from this sample produce the same CDR3. J is TRBJ2-1 and V is TRBV7-3, with no clear D. Trimming removed 0 bases at V and 4 bases at J, with 4 bases between. The CDR3 spans 13 residues. Germline V gene data show CDR1 as SGHTA and CDR2 as FQGTGA. CDR3 in amino acids: CASSLTGYNEQFF. Incomplete CDR3 DNA: TGTGCCAGCAGCTTAACAGGGTACAATGAG.